The 11 T cell receptor beta chains below come from one sample, sequenced in a study of T cell responses to AZD1222 COVID-19 vaccine (TCRdb year 2021). The library came from the immunoSEQ multiplex PCR assay. In TCRdb, the immuneACCESS table is reduced to in-frame sequences with V and J assigned. These tables do not hold every clone; where another copy was compared, an unresolved V gene accounts for under half, and the others remain unexplained. This sample gives around 150,000 clones in total; approximately 90% of them show up just once. Jointly, the top ten make up 4% of the sample. The time point label here, explained by the study, means: about 28 days (+/-7) after the second vaccine dose. The specimen comprised peripheral blood, sampled 28 days after the second AZD1222 dose. Every receptor here comes from an adult who received the AZD1222 COVID-19 vaccine.

The chain is built from TRBV11-2 and TRBJ2-5, with TRBD1 matching over 10 bases. Germline V CDR1 and CDR2: SGHAT, FQNNGV. The CDR3 totals 15 residues. The V segment lost 4 bases and the J segment 5 bases; nucleotides outside the gene matches: 7. For the CDR3, the DNA is TGTGCCAGCAGCTCCCGGGACAGGGGTTGGGAGACCCAGTACTTC. It translates to CASSSRDRGWETQYF. The full variable domain, rest sourced from reference TRBV11-2 and TRBJ2-5, is EAGVAQSPRYKIIEKRQSVAFWCNPISGHATLYWYQQILGQGPKLLIQFQNNGVVDDSQLPKDRFSAERLKGVDSTLKIQPAKLEDSAVYLCASSSRDRGWETQYFGPGTRLLVL.

The J gene is TRBJ2-7, the V gene TRBV4-1; 8 positions agree with TRBD2. Germline loops: CDR1 MGHRA, CDR2 YSYEKL. Trimming took 5 bases from V and 5 from J; bases not matched to a gene: 11. This CDR3 comprises 15 residues. In DNA form, the CDR3 reads TGCGCCAGCAGCAGCAGGCCGGGACTAGGGGACGAGCAGTACTTC. It is translated as CASSSRPGLGDEQYF.

This sequence joins TRBV11-2 and TRBJ1-3; 12 bases line up with TRBD1. The germline V gene encodes CDR1 SGHAT and CDR2 FQNNGV. Trimming at V came to 5 bases and at J to 0 bases, leaving 11 bases not matched to a gene. CDR3 length: 19 residues. Here the CDR3 reads CASSGTGGIVFLSGNTIYF. CDR3 nucleotides: TGTGCCAGCAGCGGGACAGGGGGCATTGTCTTTCTCTCTGGAAACACCATATATTTT. Full variable domain (remainder filled in from reference TRBV11-2 and TRBJ1-3): EAGVAQSPRYKIIEKRQSVAFWCNPISGHATLYWYQQILGQGPKLLIQFQNNGVVDDSQLPKDRFSAERLKGVDSTLKIQPAKLEDSAVYLCASSGTGGIVFLSGNTIYFGEGSWLTVV.

V gene TRBV11-3 combines with J gene TRBJ1-1; D is unclear. The CDR3 contains 14 residues. Germline V gene sequence: CDR1 SGHNT, CDR2 YENEEA. The V end lost 1 base, the J end lost 2 bases, and 8 bases lay between the germline ends. CDR3 sequence (DNA): TGTGCCAGCAGCTTAGGGGCAGTTAACACTGAAGCTTTCTTT. Protein product: CASSLGAVNTEAFF.

This clone was seen more than once but under ten times. The gene calls are TRBV9 and TRBJ1-4, with D perhaps TRBD1 (5 bases). The germline V gene encodes CDR1 SGDLS and CDR2 YYNGEE. The CDR3 sequence is 15 residues long. V was clipped by 0 bases and J by 7 bases, with 13 bases between them. The CDR3 bases are TGTGCCAGCAGCGTAGGCCCCGCCGGGGGTGAAAAACTGTTTTTT. Translation: CASSVGPAGGEKLFF.

The rearrangement uses TRBV6-5 and TRBJ1-5, with no clear D. Germline CDR1 is MNHEY and CDR2 is SVGAGI. The CDR3 runs 14 residues. V dropped 6 bases and J dropped 1 base, with 10 bases sitting between them. CDR3: CASRPYGSNQPQHF. CDR3 in DNA: TGTGCCAGCAGACCTTATGGCAGCAATCAGCCCCAGCATTTT.

The rearrangement joins TRBV6-2 or TRBV6-3 to TRBJ2-7, with D possibly TRBD1 on 6 matching bases. Germline CDR1 is MNHEY and CDR2 is SVGEGT. Trimming removed 2 bases at V and 2 bases at J, with 7 bases between. The CDR3 is made up of 13 amino acids. The CDR3 loop is CASSYRDTYEQYF. CDR3 sequence (DNA): TGTGCCAGCAGTTACCGGGACACCTACGAGCAGTACTTC.

The chain carries TRBV7-9 and TRBJ2-7; D unclear. The V gene's germline CDR1 is SEHNR and CDR2 FQNEAQ (reference sequence). Trimming cost V 0 bases and J 5 bases, with 11 bases left between them. The length of the CDR3 is 14 residues. CDR3 residues: CASSLAQSAHEQYF. DNA for the CDR3: TGTGCCAGCAGCTTAGCTCAGAGCGCCCACGAGCAGTACTTC.

The rearrangement uses TRBV7-6 and TRBJ2-3; 13 positions match TRBD2. The CDR3 totals 15 residues. The V gene end was trimmed by 3 bases and the J gene end by 4 bases; junction bases not matched to a gene: 1. Germline CDR1 SGHVS, CDR2 FNYEAQ. As DNA, the CDR3 is TGTGCCAGCAGCTTCACTAGCGGGGGGGCAGATACGCAGTATTTT. Encoded protein: CASSFTSGGADTQYF.

As DNA, the CDR3 is TGCGCCAGCAGCCCCCGTGAGGGGGCTAACGGGGAGCTGTTTTTT. Translation gives CASSPREGANGELFF. The rearrangement links TRBV4-1 to TRBJ2-2, with 7 bases lining up with TRBD1. CDR1 MGHRA and CDR2 YSYEKL come from the germline V gene. V dropped 4 bases and J dropped 7; count of bases not matched to a gene: 9. This CDR3 comprises 15 residues.

The V gene is TRBV5-1, the J gene TRBJ1-4, with D hard to call. The CDR3 has 13 amino acids. CDR1 SGHRS and CDR2 YFSETQ come from the germline V gene. V lost 5 bases, J lost 6 bases, and 11 bases lay in between. The CDR3 DNA reads TGCGCCAGCAGTGACACGTGGGATGAAAAACTGTTTTTT. This gives the protein CASSDTWDEKLFF.